The text below deals with one TCR beta chain. As yet, its antigen is unknown. This sample is part of a study of T cells after yellow fever vaccination. V was shortened by 1 base and J by 8 bases, with 12 bases between the two germline ends. Germline V gene lookup returns CDR1 SEHNR and CDR2 FQNEAQ (reference sequence). This CDR3 has 14 amino acids. Making TCR cDNA involved 5'RACE template switching, which added UMIs and a universal primer site. TCRdb fed the 5' RACE reads into MiXCR, producing one record per CDR3 protein. The sample has about 320,000 distinct CDR3 sequences, about 11% seen once. Whole-study findings and limits: A limited proportion of clonotypes was detected within both the CD4 and CD8 compartments.

Sequenced here: CD4+ T cells sorted from PBMCs, sampled 45 days after the yellow fever booster vaccination. This chain links TRBV7-9 with TRBJ2-1, with D perhaps matching TRBD1 (5 bases). The sequence derives from a young man who received the YFV17D yellow fever vaccine. For the CDR3, the DNA is TGTGCCAGCAGCTTAGTGTCAGGGCGAGATGAGCAGTTCTTC. Amino acid sequence: CASSLVSGRDEQFF.